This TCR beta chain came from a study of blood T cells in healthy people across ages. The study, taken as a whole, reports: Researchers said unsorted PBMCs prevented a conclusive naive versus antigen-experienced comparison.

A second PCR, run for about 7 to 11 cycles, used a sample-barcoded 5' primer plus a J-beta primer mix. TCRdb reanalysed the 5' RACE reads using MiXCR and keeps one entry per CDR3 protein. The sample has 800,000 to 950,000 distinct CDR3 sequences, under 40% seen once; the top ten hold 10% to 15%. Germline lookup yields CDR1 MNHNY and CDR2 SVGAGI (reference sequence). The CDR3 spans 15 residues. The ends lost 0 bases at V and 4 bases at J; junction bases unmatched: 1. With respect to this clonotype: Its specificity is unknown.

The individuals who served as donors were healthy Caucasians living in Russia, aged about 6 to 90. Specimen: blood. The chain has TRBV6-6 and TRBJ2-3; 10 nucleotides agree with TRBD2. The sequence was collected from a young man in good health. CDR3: CASSYSTSGPDTQYF. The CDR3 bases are TGTGCCAGCAGTTACTCGACTAGCGGGCCAGATACGCAGTATTTT.